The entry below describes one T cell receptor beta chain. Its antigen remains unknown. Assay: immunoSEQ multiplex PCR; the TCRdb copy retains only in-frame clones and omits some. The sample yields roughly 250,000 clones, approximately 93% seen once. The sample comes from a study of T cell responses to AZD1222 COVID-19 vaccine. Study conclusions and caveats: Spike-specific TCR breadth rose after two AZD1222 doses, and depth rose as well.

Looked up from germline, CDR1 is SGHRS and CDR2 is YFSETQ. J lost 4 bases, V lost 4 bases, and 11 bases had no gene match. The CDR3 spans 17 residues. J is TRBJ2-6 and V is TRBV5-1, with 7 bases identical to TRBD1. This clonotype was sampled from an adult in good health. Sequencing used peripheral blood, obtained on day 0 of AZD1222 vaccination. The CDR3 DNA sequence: TGCGCCAGCAGCCGAGAACTTACAGGGGCCGGGGCCAACGTCCTGACTTTC. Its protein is CASSRELTGAGANVLTF.